Presented here are 7 T cell receptor beta chains from one specimen sequenced in a study of T cell repertoires in cytomegalovirus infection. TCRdb used MiXCR to reprocess the reads, holding one entry per CDR3 protein. This sample carries 200,000 to 300,000 distinct CDR3 sequences, around 12% of them seen once, and the ten largest clones take about 1.5%. The source material was PBMCs. Receptor source: a human donor in good health (CMV status not recorded). Some clones in this sample may be carry-over from other donors' samples.

This clonotype was recorded at least ten times. This chain uses TRBV7-2 with TRBJ2-3, with TRBD2 identical over 7 bases. Trimming removed 1 base from V and 1 base from J; junction bases left unmatched: 5. The germline V gene encodes CDR1 SGHTA and CDR2 FQGNSA. The CDR3 extends over 16 amino acids. The CDR3 loop reads CASSLGAGIRTDTQYF. The CDR3 DNA is TGTGCCAGCAGCTTAGGAGCGGGGATACGCACAGATACGCAGTATTTT.

This clonotype was observed many times. The chain recombines TRBV11-2 with TRBJ2-5; 7 positions match TRBD2. Germline trimming cut 4 bases from V and 5 bases from J; bases unmatched to any gene: 7. The CDR3 totals 14 residues. Germline assignment: CDR1 SGHAT and CDR2 FQNNGV. The CDR3 loop is CASSSIRGGETQYF. CDR3 coding DNA: TGTGCCAGCAGCTCCATTCGGGGAGGGGAGACCCAGTACTTC.

This clonotype occurred many times. The chain combines TRBV7-2 with TRBJ2-3; 7 nucleotides line up with TRBD1. After removal of 8 bases from V and 2 bases from J, the junction contained 4 bases not matched to a gene. CDR1 and CDR2 (germline): SGHTA, FQGNSA. The CDR3 is made up of 13 amino acids. The CDR3 bases are TGTGCCAGCCAAGGGGGCCCCACAGATACGCAGTATTTT. Protein product: CASQGGPTDTQYF.

The chain joins TRBV5-1 to TRBJ2-7, with 12 bases identical to TRBD1. The CDR3 is 15 residues long. Germline V gene lookup returns CDR1 SGHRS and CDR2 YFSETQ. V shed 4 bases and J 2 bases; nucleotides not matched to a gene: 4. The CDR3 protein is CASSTGQGAAYEQYF. The CDR3 DNA follows: TGCGCCAGCAGCACGGGACAGGGGGCCGCCTACGAGCAGTACTTC.

This clonotype was observed at least ten times. This chain connects TRBV7-2 to TRBJ2-6, with TRBD1 matching over 7 bases. The V segment lost 3 bases and the J segment 2 bases; nucleotides outside the gene matches: 7. From germline, CDR1 is SGHTA and CDR2 FQGNSA. The CDR3 spans 17 residues. The CDR3 nucleotides are TGTGCCAGCAGCTTCGCATCTACAGGGGCTGGGGCCAACGTCCTGACTTTC. It yields the protein CASSFASTGAGANVLTF.

This clonotype was observed many times. J is TRBJ2-3 and V is TRBV10-3; 10 bases map to TRBD2. V trimming: 5 bases; J trimming: 2 bases; junction bases outside the gene matches: 1. This CDR3 has 14 residues. CDR1 and CDR2 (germline): ENHRY, SYGVKD. The CDR3 bases are TGTGCCATCAGTCTAGCGGGAGACACAGATACGCAGTATTTT. The encoded protein is CAISLAGDTDTQYF.

This chain connects TRBV20-1 to TRBJ2-3; D perhaps matches TRBD1 (6 bases). The CDR3 consists of 15 residues. Germline loops: CDR1 DFQATT, CDR2 SNEGSKA (reference sequence). Trimming cost V 6 bases and J 2 bases, with 18 bases left between them. The DNA of the CDR3 is TGCAGTGCCTTCTTTTCAGGGGCCGCCACAGATACGCAGTATTTT. This codes for CSAFFSGAATDTQYF.